Listed below are T cell receptor beta chains from one sample, sequenced in a study of identical twins. MiXCR was run by TCRdb on the 5' RACE reads, yielding one entry per CDR3 protein. There are a few hundred thousand distinct CDR3 sequences in the sample; roughly a tenth occur only once, and roughly 10% lies in the top ten. The sequencing sample was made of memory T cells sorted from blood. The origin of the receptors is a man aged 50-60 years in good health. Both conserved end residues are part of each CDR3. Fields, in order: CDR3 protein, V gene, J gene, clone size. Clone size is not always given. Where it is, it says once, few, many or a class for expanded clones.

cdr3_aa: CASSVRQVNYGYTF
v_call: TRBV2
j_call: TRBJ1-2
clone_size: many

cdr3_aa: CSAREAGLLYEQYF
v_call: TRBV29-1
j_call: TRBJ2-7
clone_size: few

cdr3_aa: CASSVEPMNTEAFF
v_call: TRBV9
j_call: TRBJ1-1
clone_size: few

cdr3_aa: CASSFTGVDTQYF
v_call: TRBV7-2
j_call: TRBJ2-3
clone_size: many

cdr3_aa: CASSFGRGYEKLFF
v_call: TRBV5-1
j_call: TRBJ1-4
clone_size: few

cdr3_aa: CASSERRPRGSKGEQYF
v_call: TRBV6-1
j_call: TRBJ2-7
clone_size: -

cdr3_aa: CATQTGTGELFF
v_call: TRBV7-2
j_call: TRBJ2-2
clone_size: -

cdr3_aa: CASSQDSGLYEQYF
v_call: TRBV4-3
j_call: TRBJ2-7
clone_size: -

cdr3_aa: CASSYGSGGVMADTQYF
v_call: TRBV27
j_call: TRBJ2-3
clone_size: few

cdr3_aa: CASSSEHRGYNSPLHF
v_call: TRBV6-2/TRBV6-3
j_call: TRBJ1-6
clone_size: -

cdr3_aa: CSAKGTSGDRNNEQFF
v_call: TRBV20-1
j_call: TRBJ2-1
clone_size: few

cdr3_aa: CAISEVGASNQFF
v_call: TRBV10-3
j_call: TRBJ2-1
clone_size: -

cdr3_aa: CASSLNYGRSGYTF
v_call: TRBV12-3/TRBV12-4
j_call: TRBJ1-2
clone_size: many

cdr3_aa: CASSLDLVAVRFYGYTF
v_call: TRBV11-2
j_call: TRBJ1-2
clone_size: few

cdr3_aa: CASSPSGTRVNEQFF
v_call: TRBV7-2
j_call: TRBJ2-1
clone_size: -

cdr3_aa: CAISEGTGVGNTIYF
v_call: TRBV10-3
j_call: TRBJ1-3
clone_size: many

cdr3_aa: CASSIILSYNEQFF
v_call: TRBV19
j_call: TRBJ2-1
clone_size: few

cdr3_aa: CASSFFDSGGGLADTQYF
v_call: TRBV12-3/TRBV12-4
j_call: TRBJ2-3
clone_size: once

cdr3_aa: CASSLDLDRALAGELFF
v_call: TRBV11-2
j_call: TRBJ2-2
clone_size: few

cdr3_aa: CASSLRQGDLNEQFF
v_call: TRBV5-1
j_call: TRBJ2-1
clone_size: few

cdr3_aa: CASSQVTGTRKNTIYF
v_call: TRBV3-1
j_call: TRBJ1-3
clone_size: many

cdr3_aa: CASSDGTGQGYTF
v_call: TRBV12-3/TRBV12-4
j_call: TRBJ1-2
clone_size: -

cdr3_aa: CASSPVEGIAGELFF
v_call: TRBV18
j_call: TRBJ2-2
clone_size: few

cdr3_aa: CASSLGTDYEQYF
v_call: TRBV5-5
j_call: TRBJ2-7
clone_size: many

cdr3_aa: CASSPMIGTGGETQYF
v_call: TRBV6-1
j_call: TRBJ2-5
clone_size: many

cdr3_aa: CASSLKQAGTEAFF
v_call: TRBV18
j_call: TRBJ1-1
clone_size: -

cdr3_aa: CSAPIGNTGELFF
v_call: TRBV20-1
j_call: TRBJ2-2
clone_size: few

cdr3_aa: CASSIRTGGQFF
v_call: TRBV14
j_call: TRBJ2-1
clone_size: -

cdr3_aa: CASSQDGATTGELFF
v_call: TRBV4-3
j_call: TRBJ2-2
clone_size: -

cdr3_aa: CASSLGLDGEYNEQFF
v_call: TRBV28
j_call: TRBJ2-1
clone_size: few

cdr3_aa: CASKSSWQGNTEAFF
v_call: TRBV12-3/TRBV12-4
j_call: TRBJ1-1
clone_size: few

cdr3_aa: CASSQEMGGEQYF
v_call: TRBV28
j_call: TRBJ2-7
clone_size: -

cdr3_aa: CASSQEGGRANTGELFF
v_call: TRBV4-3
j_call: TRBJ2-2
clone_size: many

cdr3_aa: CASSQVGRVSDYGYTF
v_call: TRBV4-2
j_call: TRBJ1-2
clone_size: many

cdr3_aa: CASSQDSRRREQYF
v_call: TRBV3-1
j_call: TRBJ2-7
clone_size: -

cdr3_aa: CASSFSGRPMNTEAFF
v_call: TRBV7-8
j_call: TRBJ1-1
clone_size: many

cdr3_aa: CASSLAGVKETQYF
v_call: TRBV5-1
j_call: TRBJ2-5
clone_size: -

cdr3_aa: CASSLGGPSTDTQYF
v_call: TRBV7-2
j_call: TRBJ2-3
clone_size: -

cdr3_aa: CATSEGTGYQETQYF
v_call: TRBV24-1
j_call: TRBJ2-5
clone_size: -

cdr3_aa: CSVGGQVAFDTQYF
v_call: TRBV29-1
j_call: TRBJ2-3
clone_size: few

cdr3_aa: CASSSSRQGTDTQYF
v_call: TRBV6-5
j_call: TRBJ2-3
clone_size: many

cdr3_aa: CASSYGARGYQETQYF
v_call: TRBV6-5
j_call: TRBJ2-5
clone_size: few

cdr3_aa: CASTLNTEAFF
v_call: TRBV12-3/TRBV12-4
j_call: TRBJ1-1
clone_size: many

cdr3_aa: CASSFGSGVTEAFF
v_call: TRBV5-1
j_call: TRBJ1-1
clone_size: many

cdr3_aa: CASSYRLAAYEQYF
v_call: TRBV6-2/TRBV6-3
j_call: TRBJ2-7
clone_size: many

cdr3_aa: CASSSRTGGGTDTQYF
v_call: TRBV7-9
j_call: TRBJ2-3
clone_size: -

cdr3_aa: CASSLGFLGGNEQFF
v_call: TRBV5-6
j_call: TRBJ2-1
clone_size: many

cdr3_aa: CASNVRGYGSSYEQYF
v_call: TRBV12-3/TRBV12-4
j_call: TRBJ2-7
clone_size: few

cdr3_aa: CAWSSGGTYEQYF
v_call: TRBV30
j_call: TRBJ2-7
clone_size: -